Below are 11 T cell receptor beta chains sequenced from a single sample in a study of T cell repertoires in cytomegalovirus infection. TCRdb itself ran the reads through MiXCR, one entry per CDR3 protein. The data show almost 500,000 distinct CDR3 sequences, 11% seen once. The sequenced sample was PBMCs. The receptors derive from a human donor in good health (CMV status not recorded). Some clones in this sample may be carry-over from other donors' samples.

This clonotype was seen repeatedly, ten times or more. J is TRBJ2-2 and V is TRBV7-7; D might be TRBD1 or TRBD2, each matching 5 bases. CDR3 length: 13 amino acids. Germline V gives CDR1 SSHAT, CDR2 FNYEAQ (reference sequence). The ends were cut back, 5 bases at V and 7 bases at J, with 11 bases in the middle. The CDR3, as DNA: TGTGCCAGCAGCCCACAGGAGGTCGGGGAGCTGTTTTTT. As protein: CASSPQEVGELFF.

This clonotype has ten or more counts. The genes are TRBV7-8 and TRBJ2-7, with 9 nucleotides matching TRBD1. The J segment lost 3 bases and the V segment lost 5 bases, leaving 8 bases of the junction unmatched. Germline loops: CDR1 SGHVS, CDR2 FQNEAQ. CDR3 length: 15 residues. CDR3 protein: CASSITGGRYYEQYF. The CDR3 DNA sequence: TGTGCCAGCAGCATCACAGGGGGCAGGTACTACGAGCAGTACTTC.

This clonotype was seen repeatedly, ten times or more. The V and J genes are TRBV2 and TRBJ1-1; tentative D call: TRBD1 (6 bases). Germline CDR1 and CDR2: SNHLY and FYNNEI. The CDR3 runs to 16 residues. V was pared by 8 bases and J by 1 base, with 20 bases between. The CDR3 region has the DNA TGTGCCAGCGGAAGAGACAGGCCCCGGGGGAACACTGAAGCTTTCTTT. Translated, it gives CASGRDRPRGNTEAFF.

This clonotype was recorded a few times. The chain joins TRBV20-1 to TRBJ2-3; TRBD2 is a possible D gene (7 bases). Trimming removed 3 bases at V and 5 bases at J, with 21 bases between. The CDR3 spans 16 residues. Germline V gene lookup returns CDR1 DFQATT and CDR2 SNEGSKA (reference sequence). CDR3 in DNA: TGCAGTGCTAGTGGGTCCGTGGCGGGGGCCGGAGATACGCAGTATTTT. Its translation is CSASGSVAGAGDTQYF.

This clonotype was seen repeatedly, ten times or more. The V gene is TRBV7-2, the J gene TRBJ2-3; D not resolved. The CDR3 totals 14 residues. Per germline, CDR1 SGHTA and CDR2 FQGNSA. V lost 3 bases and J 2 bases, leaving 9 bases between the germline ends. CDR3 protein: CASSLDPVTDTQYF. CDR3 nucleotide sequence: TGTGCCAGCAGCTTGGACCCCGTCACAGATACGCAGTATTTT.

The genes are TRBV20-1 and TRBJ2-3; 7 positions match TRBD2. The CDR3 sequence is 11 residues long. V lost 5 bases and J lost 5; bases outside the gene matches: 1. CDR1 is DFQATT, CDR2 SNEGSKA, per germline (reference sequence). The CDR3 reads CSAWEGDTQYF. DNA of the CDR3: TGCAGTGCTTGGGAGGGAGATACGCAGTATTTT.

This clonotype appeared a few times. The gene calls are TRBV29-1 and TRBJ1-5; possible D gene TRBD1, 6 bases. Trimming stripped 3 bases from V and 2 bases from J, with 11 bases between. The CDR3 loop spans 14 amino acids. The V gene's germline CDR1 is SQVTM and CDR2 ANQGSEA. The DNA of the CDR3 is TGCAGCGTTGATACAGGGAGTGGCAATCAGCCCCAGCATTTT. Translating gives CSVDTGSGNQPQHF.

This clonotype was detected a few times. The chain is built from TRBV5-1 and TRBJ2-1, with no clear D. V was clipped by 1 base and J by 5 bases, with 10 bases between them. Germline assignment: CDR1 SGHRS and CDR2 YFSETQ. This CDR3 comprises 14 residues. The CDR3 coding sequence is TGCGCCAGCAGCTTGTACGTAGGGAACAATGAGCAGTTCTTC. It specifies CASSLYVGNNEQFF. Variable domain in full (rest from reference TRBV5-1 and TRBJ2-1): KAGVTQTPRYLIKTRGQQVTLSCSPISGHRSVSWYQQTPGQGLQFLFEYFSETQRNKGNFPGRFSGRQFSNSRSEMNVSTLELGDSALYLCASSLYVGNNEQFFGPGTRLTVL.

This clonotype has a count of ten or more. The chain recombines TRBV9 with TRBJ1-4, with 8 bases lining up with TRBD1. CDR3 length: 14 amino acids. V lost 4 bases and J lost 3; bases outside the gene matches: 2. Germline CDR1 is SGDLS and CDR2 is YYNGEE. CDR3 in amino acids: CASSPDRANEKLFF. The CDR3 DNA reads as TGTGCCAGCAGCCCGGACAGGGCTAATGAAAAACTGTTTTTT.

This clonotype appeared many times. V is TRBV7-8 and J is TRBJ2-7; TRBD2 is a possible D gene (6 bases). CDR1 and CDR2 (germline): SGHVS, FQNEAQ. The V end was cut by 5 bases, the J end by 2 bases, with 16 bases between. The CDR3 has 15 amino acids. The CDR3 bases are TGTGCCAGCAGCCCCATGGGACTTGTTCCCTACGAGCAGTACTTC. Protein product: CASSPMGLVPYEQYF.

This chain joins TRBV18 and TRBJ1-6; the D gene is possibly TRBD1 (5 bases). Germline values: CDR1 KGHSH, CDR2 LQKENI. With 1 base removed from V and 5 bases from J, the gap between germline ends came to 12 bases. The CDR3 extends over 16 amino acids. CDR3 nucleotides: TGTGCCAGCTCACCACAGGGGAATAATAATAATTCACCCCTCCACTTT. Its protein product is CASSPQGNNNNSPLHF.